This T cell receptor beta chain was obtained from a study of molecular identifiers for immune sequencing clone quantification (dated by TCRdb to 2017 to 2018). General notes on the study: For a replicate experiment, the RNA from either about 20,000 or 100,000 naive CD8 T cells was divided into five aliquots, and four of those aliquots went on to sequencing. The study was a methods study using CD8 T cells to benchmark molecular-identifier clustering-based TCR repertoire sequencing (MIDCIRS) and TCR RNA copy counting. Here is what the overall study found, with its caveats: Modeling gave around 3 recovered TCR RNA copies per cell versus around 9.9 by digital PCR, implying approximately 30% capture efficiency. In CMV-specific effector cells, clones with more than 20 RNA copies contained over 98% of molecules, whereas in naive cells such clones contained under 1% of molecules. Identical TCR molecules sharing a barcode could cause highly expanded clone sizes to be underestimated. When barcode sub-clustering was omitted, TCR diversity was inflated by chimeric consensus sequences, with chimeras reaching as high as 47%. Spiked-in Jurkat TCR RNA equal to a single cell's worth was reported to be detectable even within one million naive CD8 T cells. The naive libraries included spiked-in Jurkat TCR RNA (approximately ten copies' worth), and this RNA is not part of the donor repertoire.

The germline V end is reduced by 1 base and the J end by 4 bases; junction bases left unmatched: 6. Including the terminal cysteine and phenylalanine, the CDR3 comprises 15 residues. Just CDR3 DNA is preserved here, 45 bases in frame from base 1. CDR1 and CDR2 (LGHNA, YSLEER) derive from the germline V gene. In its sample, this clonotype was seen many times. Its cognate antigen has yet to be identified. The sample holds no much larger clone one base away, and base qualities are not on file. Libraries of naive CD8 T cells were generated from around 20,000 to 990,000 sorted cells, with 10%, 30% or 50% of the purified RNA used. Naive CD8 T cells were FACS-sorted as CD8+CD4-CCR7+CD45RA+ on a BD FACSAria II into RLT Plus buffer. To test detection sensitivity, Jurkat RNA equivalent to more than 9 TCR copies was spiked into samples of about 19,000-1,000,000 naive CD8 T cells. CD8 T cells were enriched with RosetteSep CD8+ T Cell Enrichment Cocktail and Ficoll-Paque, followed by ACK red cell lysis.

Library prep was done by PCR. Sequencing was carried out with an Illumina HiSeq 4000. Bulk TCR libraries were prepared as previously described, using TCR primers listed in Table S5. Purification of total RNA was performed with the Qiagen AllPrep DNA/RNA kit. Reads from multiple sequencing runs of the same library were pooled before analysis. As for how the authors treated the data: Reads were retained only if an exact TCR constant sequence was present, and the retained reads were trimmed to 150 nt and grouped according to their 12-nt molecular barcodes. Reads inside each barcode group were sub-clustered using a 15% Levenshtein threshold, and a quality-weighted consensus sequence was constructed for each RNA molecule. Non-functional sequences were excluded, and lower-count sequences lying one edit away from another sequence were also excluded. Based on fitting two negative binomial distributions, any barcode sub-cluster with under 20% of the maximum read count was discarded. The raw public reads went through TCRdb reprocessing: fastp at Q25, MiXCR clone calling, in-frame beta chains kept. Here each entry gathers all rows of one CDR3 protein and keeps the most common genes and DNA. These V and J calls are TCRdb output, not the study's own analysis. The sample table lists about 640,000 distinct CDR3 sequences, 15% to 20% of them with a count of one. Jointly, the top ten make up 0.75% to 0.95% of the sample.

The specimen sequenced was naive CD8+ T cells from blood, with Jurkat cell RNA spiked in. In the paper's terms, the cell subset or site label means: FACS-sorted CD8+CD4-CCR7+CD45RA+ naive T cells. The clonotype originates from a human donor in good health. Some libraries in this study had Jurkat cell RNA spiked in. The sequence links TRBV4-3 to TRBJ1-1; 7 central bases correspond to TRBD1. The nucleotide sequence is TGCGCCAGCAGCCAAGGAACAGGGGCTGTCACTGAAGCTTTCTTT. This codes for CASSQGTGAVTEAFF.